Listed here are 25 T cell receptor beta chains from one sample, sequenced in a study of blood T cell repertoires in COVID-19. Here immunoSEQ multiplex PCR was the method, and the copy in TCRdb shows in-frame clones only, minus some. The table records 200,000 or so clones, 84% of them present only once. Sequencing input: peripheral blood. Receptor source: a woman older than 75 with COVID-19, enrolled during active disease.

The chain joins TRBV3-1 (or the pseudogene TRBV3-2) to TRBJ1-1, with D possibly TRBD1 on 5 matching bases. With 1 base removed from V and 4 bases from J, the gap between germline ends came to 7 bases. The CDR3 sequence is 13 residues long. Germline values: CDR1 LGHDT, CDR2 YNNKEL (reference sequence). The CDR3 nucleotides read TGTGCCAGCAGCCAAGGAAGGGGCACTGAAGCTTTCTTT. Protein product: CASSQGRGTEAFF.

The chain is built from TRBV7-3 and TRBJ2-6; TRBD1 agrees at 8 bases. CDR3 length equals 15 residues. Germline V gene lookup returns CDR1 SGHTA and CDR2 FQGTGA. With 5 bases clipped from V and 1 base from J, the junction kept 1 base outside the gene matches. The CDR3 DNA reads TGTGCCAGCAGCGGACAGGGTTCTGGGGCCAACGTCCTGACTTTC. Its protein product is CASSGQGSGANVLTF.

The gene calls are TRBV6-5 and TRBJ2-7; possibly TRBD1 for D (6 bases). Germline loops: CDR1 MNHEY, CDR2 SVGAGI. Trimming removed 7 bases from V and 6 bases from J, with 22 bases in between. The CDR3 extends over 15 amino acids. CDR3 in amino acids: CASNPGTNKLSEQYV. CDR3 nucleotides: TGTGCCAGCAATCCCGGGACAAACAAGCTCTCCGAGCAGTACGTC.

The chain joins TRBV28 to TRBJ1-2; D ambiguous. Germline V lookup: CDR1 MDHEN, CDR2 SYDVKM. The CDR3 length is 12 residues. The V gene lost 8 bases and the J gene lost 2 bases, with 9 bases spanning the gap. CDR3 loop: CASQRGNYGYTF. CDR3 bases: TGTGCCAGCCAAAGAGGGAACTATGGCTACACCTTC.

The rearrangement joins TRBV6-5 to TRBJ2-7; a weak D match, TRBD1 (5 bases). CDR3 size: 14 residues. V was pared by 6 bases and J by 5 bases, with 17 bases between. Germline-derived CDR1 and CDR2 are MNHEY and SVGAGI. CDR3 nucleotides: TGTGCCAGCAGCCGTGGTCAGGGTAGCCACGAGCAGTACTTC. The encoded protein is CASSRGQGSHEQYF.

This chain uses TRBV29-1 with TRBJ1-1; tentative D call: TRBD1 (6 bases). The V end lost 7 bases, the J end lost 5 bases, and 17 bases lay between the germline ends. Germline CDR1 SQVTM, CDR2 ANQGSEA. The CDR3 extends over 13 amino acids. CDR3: CSGSSGTSTEAFF. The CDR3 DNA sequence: TGCAGCGGATCTTCCGGGACAAGTACTGAAGCTTTCTTT.

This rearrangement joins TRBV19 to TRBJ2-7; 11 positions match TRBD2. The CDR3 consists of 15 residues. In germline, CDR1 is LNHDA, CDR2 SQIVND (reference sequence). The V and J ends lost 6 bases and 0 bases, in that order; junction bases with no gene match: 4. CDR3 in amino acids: CASSPGTSGSYEQYV. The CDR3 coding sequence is TGTGCCAGTAGCCCCGGGACTAGCGGCTCCTACGAGCAGTACGTC.

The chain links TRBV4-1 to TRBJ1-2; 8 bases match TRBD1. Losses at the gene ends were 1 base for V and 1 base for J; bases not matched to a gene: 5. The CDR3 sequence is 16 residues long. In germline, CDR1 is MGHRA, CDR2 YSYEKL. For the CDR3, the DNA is TGCGCCAGCAGCCAAGGGGGGACAGGCAGTAACTATGGCTACACCTTC. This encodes CASSQGGTGSNYGYTF.

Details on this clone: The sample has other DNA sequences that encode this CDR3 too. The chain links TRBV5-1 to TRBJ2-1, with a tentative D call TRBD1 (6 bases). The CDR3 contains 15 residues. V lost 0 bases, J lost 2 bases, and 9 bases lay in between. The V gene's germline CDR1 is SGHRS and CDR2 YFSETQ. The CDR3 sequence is CASSLGQGPYNEQFF. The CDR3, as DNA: TGCGCCAGCAGCTTGGGGCAGGGGCCCTACAATGAGCAGTTCTTC.

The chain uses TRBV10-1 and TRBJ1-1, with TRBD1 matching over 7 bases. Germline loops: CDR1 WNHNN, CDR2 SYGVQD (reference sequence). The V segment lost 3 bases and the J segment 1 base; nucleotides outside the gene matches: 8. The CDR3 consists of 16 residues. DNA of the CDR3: TGCGCCAGCAGTGATTCCTCGACAGGGCGGAACACTGAAGCTTTCTTT. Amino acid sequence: CASSDSSTGRNTEAFF.

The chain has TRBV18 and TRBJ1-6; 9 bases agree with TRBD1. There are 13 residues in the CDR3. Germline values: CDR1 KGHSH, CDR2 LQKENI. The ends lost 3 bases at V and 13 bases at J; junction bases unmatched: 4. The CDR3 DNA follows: TGTGCCAGCTCACCTGGGACAGGGTGGCCCCTCCACTTT. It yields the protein CASSPGTGWPLHF.

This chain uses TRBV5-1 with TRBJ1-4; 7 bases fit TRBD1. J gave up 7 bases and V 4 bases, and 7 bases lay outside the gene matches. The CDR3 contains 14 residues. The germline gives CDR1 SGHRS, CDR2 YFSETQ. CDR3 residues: CASSPGQNSEKLFF. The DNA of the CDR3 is TGCGCCAGCAGCCCGGGACAGAATTCTGAAAAACTGTTTTTT. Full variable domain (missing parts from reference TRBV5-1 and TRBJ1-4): KAGVTQTPRYLIKTRGQQVTLSCSPISGHRSVSWYQQTPGQGLQFLFEYFSETQRNKGNFPGRFSGRQFSNSRSEMNVSTLELGDSALYLCASSPGQNSEKLFFGSGTQLSVL.

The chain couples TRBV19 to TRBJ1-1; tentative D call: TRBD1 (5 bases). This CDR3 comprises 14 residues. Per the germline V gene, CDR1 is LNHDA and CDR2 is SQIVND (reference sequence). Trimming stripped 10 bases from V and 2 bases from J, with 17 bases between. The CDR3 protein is CAITATGVNTEAFF. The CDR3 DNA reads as TGTGCCATTACCGCGACGGGGGTAAACACTGAAGCTTTCTTT. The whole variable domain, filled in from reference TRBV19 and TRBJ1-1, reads DGGITQSPKYLFRKEGQNVTLSCEQNLNHDAMYWYRQDPGQGLRLIYYSQIVNDFQKGDIAEGYSVSREKKESFPLTVTSAQKNPTAFYLCAITATGVNTEAFFGQGTRLTVV.

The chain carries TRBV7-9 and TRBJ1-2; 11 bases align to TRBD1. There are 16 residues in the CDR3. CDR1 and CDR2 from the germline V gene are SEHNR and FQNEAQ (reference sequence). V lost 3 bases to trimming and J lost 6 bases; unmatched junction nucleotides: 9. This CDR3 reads CASSLRLDRGLDGYTF. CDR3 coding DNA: TGTGCCAGCAGCTTGAGGTTGGACAGGGGGCTGGATGGCTACACCTTC. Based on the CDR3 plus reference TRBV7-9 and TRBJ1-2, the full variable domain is DTGVSQNPRHKITKRGQNVTFRCDPISEHNRLYWYRQTLGQGPEFLTYFQNEAQLEKSRLLSDRFSAERPKGSFSTLEIQRTEQGDSAMYLCASSLRLDRGLDGYTFGSGTRLTVV.

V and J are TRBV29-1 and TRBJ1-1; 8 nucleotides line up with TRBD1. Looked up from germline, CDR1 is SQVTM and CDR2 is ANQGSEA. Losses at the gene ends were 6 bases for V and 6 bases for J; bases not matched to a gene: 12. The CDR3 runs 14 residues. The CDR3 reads CSVAPGRGRAEAFF. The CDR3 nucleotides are TGCAGCGTCGCCCCCGGCAGGGGGCGAGCTGAAGCTTTCTTT.

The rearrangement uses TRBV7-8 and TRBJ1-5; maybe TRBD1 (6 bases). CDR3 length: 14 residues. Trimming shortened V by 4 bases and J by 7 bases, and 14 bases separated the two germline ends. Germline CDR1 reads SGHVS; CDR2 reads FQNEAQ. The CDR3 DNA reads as TGTGCCAGCAGCTCCCGGGACAACGAACAGCCCCAGCATTTT. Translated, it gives CASSSRDNEQPQHF.

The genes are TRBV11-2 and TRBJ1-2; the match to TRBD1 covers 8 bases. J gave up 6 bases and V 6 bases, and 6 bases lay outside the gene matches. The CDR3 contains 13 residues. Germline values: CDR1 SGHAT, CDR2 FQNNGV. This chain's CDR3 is CASRAGQGNGYTF. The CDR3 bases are TGTGCCAGCAGAGCAGGACAGGGAAATGGCTACACCTTC.

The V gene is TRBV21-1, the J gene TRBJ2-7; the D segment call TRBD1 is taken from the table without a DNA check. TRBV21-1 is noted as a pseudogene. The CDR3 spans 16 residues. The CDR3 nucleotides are TGTGCCAGCAGCCCTCAGGGACAGGGGGTTTCCTACGAGCAGTACTTC. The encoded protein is CASSPQGQGVSYEQYF.

This CDR3 is CASSIGQGKGETQYF. CDR3 nucleotides: TGTGCCAGTAGTATCGGACAGGGCAAAGGAGAGACCCAGTACTTC. V usage is TRBV19 and J usage is TRBJ2-5; 8 bases align to TRBD1. J was trimmed by 4 bases and V by 3 bases; bases with no gene match: 7. The germline gives CDR1 LNHDA, CDR2 SQIVND (reference sequence). The CDR3 is 15 residues long. The full variable domain, completed using reference TRBV19 and TRBJ2-5, is DGGITQSPKYLFRKEGQNVTLSCEQNLNHDAMYWYRQDPGQGLRLIYYSQIVNDFQKGDIAEGYSVSREKKESFPLTVTSAQKNPTAFYLCASSIGQGKGETQYFGPGTRLLVL.

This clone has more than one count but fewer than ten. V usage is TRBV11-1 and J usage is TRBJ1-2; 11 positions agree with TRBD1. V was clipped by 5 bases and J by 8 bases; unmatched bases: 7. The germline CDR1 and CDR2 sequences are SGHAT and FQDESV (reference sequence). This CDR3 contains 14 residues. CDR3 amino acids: CASSPWDRGFGYTF. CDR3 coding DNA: TGTGCCAGCAGCCCTTGGGACAGGGGGTTCGGCTACACCTTC.

In nucleotides, the CDR3 is TGTGCCAGCAGTCGACAGGATACTGAAGCTTTCTTT. Its translation is CASSRQDTEAFF. This sequence joins TRBV2 and TRBJ1-1; weak D call: TRBD1 (6 bases). Trimming took off 5 bases at V and 5 bases at J, with 9 bases between the two ends. The length of the CDR3 is 12 residues. CDR1 SNHLY and CDR2 FYNNEI come from the germline V gene. The full variable domain, its missing parts supplied by reference TRBV2 and TRBJ1-1, is EPEVTQTPSHQVTQMGQEVILRCVPISNHLYFYWYRQILGQKVEFLVSFYNNEISEKSEIFDDQFSVERPDGSNFTLKIRSTKLEDSAMYFCASSRQDTEAFFGQGTRLTVV.

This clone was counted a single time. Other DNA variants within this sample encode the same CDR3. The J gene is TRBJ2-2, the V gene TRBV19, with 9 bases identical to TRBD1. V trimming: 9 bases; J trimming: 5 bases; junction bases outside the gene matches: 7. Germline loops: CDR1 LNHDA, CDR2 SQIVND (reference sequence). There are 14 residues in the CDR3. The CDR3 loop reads CASQGQGGTGELFF. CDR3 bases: TGTGCCAGCCAGGGACAGGGCGGAACCGGGGAGCTGTTTTTT.

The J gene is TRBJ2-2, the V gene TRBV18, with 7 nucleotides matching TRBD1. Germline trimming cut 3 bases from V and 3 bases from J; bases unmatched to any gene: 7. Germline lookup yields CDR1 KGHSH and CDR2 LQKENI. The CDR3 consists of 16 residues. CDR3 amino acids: CASSPPTGIDTGELFF. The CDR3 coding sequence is TGTGCCAGCTCACCCCCGACAGGGATTGACACCGGGGAGCTGTTTTTT.

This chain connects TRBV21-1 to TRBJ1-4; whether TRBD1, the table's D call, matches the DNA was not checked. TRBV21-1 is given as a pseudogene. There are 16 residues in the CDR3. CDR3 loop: CASSKKTGVIGEKLFF. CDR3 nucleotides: TGTGCCAGCAGCAAAAAGACAGGGGTGATAGGGGAAAAACTGTTTTTT.

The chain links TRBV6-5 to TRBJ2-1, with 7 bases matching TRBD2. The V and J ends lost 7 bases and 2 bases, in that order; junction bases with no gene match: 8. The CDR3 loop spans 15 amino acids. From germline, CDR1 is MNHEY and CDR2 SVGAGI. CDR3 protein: CASNPGRGAYNEQFF. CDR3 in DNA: TGTGCCAGCAACCCTGGTCGGGGGGCCTACAATGAGCAGTTCTTC.